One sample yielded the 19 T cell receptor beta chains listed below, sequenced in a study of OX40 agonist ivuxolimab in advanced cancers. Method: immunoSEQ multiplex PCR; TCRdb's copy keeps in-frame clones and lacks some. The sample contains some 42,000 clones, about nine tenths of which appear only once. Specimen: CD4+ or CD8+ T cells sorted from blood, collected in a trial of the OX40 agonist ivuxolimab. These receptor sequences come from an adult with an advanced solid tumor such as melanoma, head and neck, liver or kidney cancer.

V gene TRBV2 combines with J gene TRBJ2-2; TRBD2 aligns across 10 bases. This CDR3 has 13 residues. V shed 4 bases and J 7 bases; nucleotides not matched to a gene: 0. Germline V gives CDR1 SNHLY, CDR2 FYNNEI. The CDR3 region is CASSGTSGGELFF. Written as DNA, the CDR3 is TGTGCCAGCAGTGGGACTAGCGGCGGGGAGCTGTTTTTT.

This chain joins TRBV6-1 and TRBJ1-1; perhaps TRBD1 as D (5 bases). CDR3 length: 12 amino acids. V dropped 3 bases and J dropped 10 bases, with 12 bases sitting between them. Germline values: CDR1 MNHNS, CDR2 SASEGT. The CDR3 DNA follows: TGTGCCAGCAGTGATCCGGGGACCGGAGCTTTCTTT. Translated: CASSDPGTGAFF.

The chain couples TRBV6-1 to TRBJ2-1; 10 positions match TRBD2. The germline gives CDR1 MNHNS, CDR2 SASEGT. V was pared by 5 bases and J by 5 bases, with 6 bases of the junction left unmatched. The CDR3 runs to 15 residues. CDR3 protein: CASSSATSGNNEQFF. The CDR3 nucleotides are TGTGCCAGCAGTAGTGCAACTAGCGGGAACAATGAGCAGTTCTTC.

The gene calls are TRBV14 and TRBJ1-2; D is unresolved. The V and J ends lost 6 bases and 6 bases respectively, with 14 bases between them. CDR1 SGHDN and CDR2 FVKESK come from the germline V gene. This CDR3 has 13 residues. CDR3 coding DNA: TGTGCCAGCAGTCCAAGGTTCGGAGATGGCTACACCTTC. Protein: CASSPRFGDGYTF.

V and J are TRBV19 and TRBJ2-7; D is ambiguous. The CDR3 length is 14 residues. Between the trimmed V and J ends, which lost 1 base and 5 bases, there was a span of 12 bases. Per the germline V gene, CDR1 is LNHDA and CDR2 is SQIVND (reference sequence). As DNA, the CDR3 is TGTGCCAGTAGTATAGTCTCCTCGATAGACGAGCAGTACTTC. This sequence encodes CASSIVSSIDEQYF.

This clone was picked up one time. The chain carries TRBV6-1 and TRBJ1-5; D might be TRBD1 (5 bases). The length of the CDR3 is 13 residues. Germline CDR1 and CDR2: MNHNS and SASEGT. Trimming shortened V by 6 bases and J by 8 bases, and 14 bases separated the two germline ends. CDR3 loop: CASRVRGAKPQHF. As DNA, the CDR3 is TGTGCCAGCAGAGTTCGGGGCGCTAAGCCCCAGCATTTT.

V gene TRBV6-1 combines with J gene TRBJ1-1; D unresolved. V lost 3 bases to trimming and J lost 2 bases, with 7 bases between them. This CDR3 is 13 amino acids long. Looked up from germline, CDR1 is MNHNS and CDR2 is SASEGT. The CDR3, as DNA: TGTGCCAGCAGTGAGGGTGGTAACACTGAAGCTTTCTTT. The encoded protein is CASSEGGNTEAFF.

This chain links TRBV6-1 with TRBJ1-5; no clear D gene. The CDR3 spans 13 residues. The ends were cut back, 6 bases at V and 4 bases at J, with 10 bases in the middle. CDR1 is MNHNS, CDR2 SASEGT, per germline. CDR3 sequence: CASRLGRNQPQHF. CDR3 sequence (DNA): TGTGCCAGCAGACTTGGGAGAAATCAGCCCCAGCATTTT.

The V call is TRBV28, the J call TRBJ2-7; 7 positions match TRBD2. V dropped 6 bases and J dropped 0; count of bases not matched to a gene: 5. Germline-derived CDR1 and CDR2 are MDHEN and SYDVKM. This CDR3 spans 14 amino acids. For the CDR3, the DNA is TGTGCCAGCAGGGCTGGGGAGGGCTCCTACGAGCAGTACTTC. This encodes CASRAGEGSYEQYF.

The DNA of the CDR3 is TGTGCCAGCAGCTTAGTAGGGACAGGGGGCGCATATTCACCCCTCCACTTT. Translated: CASSLVGTGGAYSPLHF. This chain links TRBV7-9 with TRBJ1-6; 12 positions agree with TRBD1. Losses at the gene ends were 1 base for V and 8 bases for J; bases not matched to a gene: 6. This CDR3 region has 17 residues. Per the germline V gene, CDR1 is SEHNR and CDR2 is FQNEAQ (reference sequence).

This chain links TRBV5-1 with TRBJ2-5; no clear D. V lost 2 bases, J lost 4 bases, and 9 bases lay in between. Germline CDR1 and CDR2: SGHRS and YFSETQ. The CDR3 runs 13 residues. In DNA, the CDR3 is TGCGCCAGCAGCTTTCAGCTGGGAGAGACCCAGTACTTC. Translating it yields CASSFQLGETQYF.

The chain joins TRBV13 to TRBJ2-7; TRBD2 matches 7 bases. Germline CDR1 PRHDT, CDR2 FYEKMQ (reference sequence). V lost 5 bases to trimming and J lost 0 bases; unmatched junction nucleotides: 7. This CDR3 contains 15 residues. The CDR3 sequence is CASSRKAGSSYEQYF. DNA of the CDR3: TGTGCCAGCAGCAGAAAAGCGGGGAGCTCCTACGAGCAGTACTTC.

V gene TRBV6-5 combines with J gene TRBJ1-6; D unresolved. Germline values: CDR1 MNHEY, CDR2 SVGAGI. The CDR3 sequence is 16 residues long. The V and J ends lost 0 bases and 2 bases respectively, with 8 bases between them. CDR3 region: CASSYSGMAYNSPLHF. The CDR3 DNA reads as TGTGCCAGCAGTTACTCCGGCATGGCCTATAATTCACCCCTCCACTTT.

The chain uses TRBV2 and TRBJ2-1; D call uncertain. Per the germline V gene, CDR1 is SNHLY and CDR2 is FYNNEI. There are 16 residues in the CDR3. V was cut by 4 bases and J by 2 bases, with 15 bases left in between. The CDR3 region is CASSVESLVTYNEQFF. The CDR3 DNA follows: TGTGCCAGCAGTGTGGAGAGCCTTGTAACCTACAATGAGCAGTTCTTC. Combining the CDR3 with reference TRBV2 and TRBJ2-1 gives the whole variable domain EPEVTQTPSHQVTQMGQEVILRCVPISNHLYFYWYRQILGQKVEFLVSFYNNEISEKSEIFDDQFSVERPDGSNFTLKIRSTKLEDSAMYFCASSVESLVTYNEQFFGPGTRLTVL.

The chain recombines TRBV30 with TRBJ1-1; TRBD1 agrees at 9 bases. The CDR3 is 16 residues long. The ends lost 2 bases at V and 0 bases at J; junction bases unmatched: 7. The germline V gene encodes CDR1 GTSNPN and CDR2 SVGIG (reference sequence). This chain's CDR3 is CAWSLGTGPMNTEAFF. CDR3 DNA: TGTGCCTGGAGTCTTGGGACAGGGCCTATGAACACTGAAGCTTTCTTT.

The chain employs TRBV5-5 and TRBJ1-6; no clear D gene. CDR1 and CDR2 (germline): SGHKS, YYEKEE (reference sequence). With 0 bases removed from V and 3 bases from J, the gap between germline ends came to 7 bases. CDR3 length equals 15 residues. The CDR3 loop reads CASSLAQLYNSPLHF. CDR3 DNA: TGTGCCAGCAGCTTGGCACAGCTCTATAATTCACCCCTCCACTTT.

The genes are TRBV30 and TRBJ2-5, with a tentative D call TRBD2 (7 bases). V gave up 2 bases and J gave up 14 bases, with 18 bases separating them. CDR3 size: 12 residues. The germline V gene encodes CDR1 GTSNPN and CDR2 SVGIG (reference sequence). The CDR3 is CAWSWEGDICYF. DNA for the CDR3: TGTGCCTGGAGTTGGGAGGGGGACATATGTTACTTC.

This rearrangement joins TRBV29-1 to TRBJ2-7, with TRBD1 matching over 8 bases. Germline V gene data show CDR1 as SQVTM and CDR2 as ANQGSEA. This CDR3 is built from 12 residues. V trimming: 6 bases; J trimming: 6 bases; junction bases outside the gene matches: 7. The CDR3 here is CSVRTGTFEQYF. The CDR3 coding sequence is TGCAGCGTGCGGACAGGGACCTTCGAGCAGTACTTC.

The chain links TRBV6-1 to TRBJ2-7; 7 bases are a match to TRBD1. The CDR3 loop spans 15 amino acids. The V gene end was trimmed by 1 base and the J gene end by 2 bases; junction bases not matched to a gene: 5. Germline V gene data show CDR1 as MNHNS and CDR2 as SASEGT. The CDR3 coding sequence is TGTGCCAGCAGTGAAGTGACAGGGTCTCCCTACGAGCAGTACTTC. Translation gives CASSEVTGSPYEQYF.